A single sample is the source of the 17 T cell receptor beta chains below, sequenced in a study of OX40 agonist ivuxolimab in advanced cancers. The table came from immunoSEQ multiplex PCR; TCRdb's copy has only in-frame clones and leaves some out. Counted here are tens of thousands of clones, less than 90% occurring once; the ten biggest clones make up just under 25%. The sequencing here drew on CD4+ or CD8+ T cells sorted from blood, taken in a trial of the OX40 agonist ivuxolimab. Receptors originate from an adult with an advanced solid tumor such as melanoma, head and neck, liver or kidney cancer.

The rearrangement uses TRBV4-1 and TRBJ2-3, with 9 bases aligning to TRBD1. Germline CDR1 and CDR2: MGHRA and YSYEKL. The CDR3 consists of 18 residues. J lost 3 bases, V lost 4 bases, and 14 bases had no gene match. The CDR3 sequence: CASSLMLTGTGTTDTQYF. CDR3 DNA sequence: TGCGCCAGCAGCCTTATGCTAACCGGGACAGGGACTACAGATACGCAGTATTTT.

The gene calls are TRBV19 and TRBJ1-1, with D perhaps matching TRBD1 (6 bases). Germline-derived CDR1 and CDR2 are LNHDA and SQIVND (reference sequence). This CDR3 region has 14 residues. V dropped 3 bases and J dropped 1 base, with 9 bases sitting between them. The DNA of the CDR3 is TGTGCCAGTAGTATTCTAGGGGGGAACACTGAAGCTTTCTTT. Protein: CASSILGGNTEAFF.

V gene TRBV11-3 combines with J gene TRBJ2-3, with D perhaps matching TRBD1 (6 bases). Germline-derived CDR1 and CDR2 are SGHNT and YENEEA. Deletions cut 4 bases from V and 6 bases from J, with 14 bases between. The CDR3 is 14 residues long. DNA for the CDR3: TGTGCCAGCAGCTCCAGGGACCAGGGGGATACGCAGTATTTT. It yields the protein CASSSRDQGDTQYF.

The CDR3 sequence is CASSDSWTENSGANVLTF. Here the CDR3 DNA reads TGTGCCAGCAGTGACTCGTGGACGGAAAACTCTGGGGCCAACGTCCTGACTTTC. The genes are TRBV6-4 and TRBJ2-6; D gene uncertain. V was cut by 0 bases and J by 0 bases, with 12 bases left in between. CDR1 is MRHNA and CDR2 is SNTAGT in the germline V gene. This CDR3 is built from 18 residues.

This clone was picked up a small number of times. The V gene is TRBV5-6, the J gene TRBJ2-7; a possible D gene is TRBD2 (6 bases). With 3 bases removed from V and 0 bases from J, the gap between germline ends came to 7 bases. This CDR3 region has 13 residues. Germline values: CDR1 SGHDT, CDR2 YYEEEE. CDR3 loop: CASSSGGSYEQYF. DNA for the CDR3: TGTGCCAGCAGCTCCGGGGGCTCCTACGAGCAGTACTTC.

The chain combines TRBV5-6 with TRBJ2-7; weak D call: TRBD2 (6 bases). V was shortened by 4 bases and J by 5 bases, with 19 bases between the two germline ends. Germline CDR1 reads SGHDT; CDR2 reads YYEEEE. The CDR3 is made up of 15 amino acids. CDR3 nucleotide sequence: TGTGCCAGCAGCGGGGACGGATCCGGCGGGGACGAGCAGTACTTC. It encodes CASSGDGSGGDEQYF.

The gene calls are TRBV7-2 and TRBJ2-5; 7 positions match TRBD2. This CDR3 contains 15 residues. CDR1 and CDR2 from the germline V gene are SGHTA and FQGNSA. V was clipped by 5 bases and J by 5 bases; unmatched bases: 11. CDR3 DNA sequence: TGTGCCAGCAGCCCTATTTCCCTCGGGGGGGAGACCCAGTACTTC. It is translated as CASSPISLGGETQYF. Looking up the rest from reference TRBV7-2 and TRBJ2-5 gives the full variable domain: GAGVSQSPSNKVTEKGKDVELRCDPISGHTALYWYRQSLGQGLEFLIYFQGNSAPDKSGLPSDRFSAERTGGSVSTLTIQRTQQEDSAVYLCASSPISLGGETQYFGPGTRLLVL.

The genes are TRBV9 and TRBJ2-7; possibly TRBD1 for D (6 bases). Deletions cut 3 bases from V and 3 bases from J, with 16 bases between. Germline values: CDR1 SGDLS, CDR2 YYNGEE. This CDR3 is 15 amino acids long. CDR3 loop: CASSAERSGDYEQYF. The CDR3 nucleotides read TGTGCCAGCAGCGCCGAACGATCAGGGGACTACGAGCAGTACTTC.

The chain uses TRBV27 and TRBJ2-7; weak D call: TRBD2 (5 bases). The CDR3 loop spans 14 amino acids. Germline V gives CDR1 MNHEY, CDR2 SMNVEV (reference sequence). Trimming stripped 1 base from V and 2 bases from J, with 9 bases between. DNA for the CDR3: TGTGCCAGCAGTTTATTAGGGAGCGCCTACGAGCAGTACTTC. It yields the protein CASSLLGSAYEQYF.

The chain combines TRBV10-3 with TRBJ2-1; 7 nucleotides match TRBD1. This CDR3 comprises 16 residues. The V gene end was trimmed by 4 bases and the J gene end by 0 bases; junction bases not matched to a gene: 6. Germline CDR1 ENHRY, CDR2 SYGVKD. This chain's CDR3 is CAISGRQGSSYNEQFF. The CDR3 DNA reads TGTGCCATCAGTGGGAGACAGGGAAGCTCCTACAATGAGCAGTTCTTC.

CDR3 DNA sequence: TGTGCCAGCAGTTCTTGGGGGGAAAGCCCTGAAGCTTTCTTT. Translating it yields CASSSWGESPEAFF. The chain links TRBV6-5 to TRBJ1-1, with a possible D match to TRBD1 (5 bases). Germline V lookup: CDR1 MNHEY, CDR2 SVGAGI. V shed 4 bases and J shed 6 bases, with 15 bases lying between them. This CDR3 has 14 amino acids.

The V call is TRBV4-1, the J call TRBJ2-3, with 9 positions matching TRBD1. This CDR3 is 14 amino acids long. Germline CDR1 reads MGHRA; CDR2 reads YSYEKL. V shed 5 bases and J 1 base; nucleotides not matched to a gene: 1. As DNA, the CDR3 is TGCGCCAGCAGCTGGGACAGGGGCACAGATACGCAGTATTTT. Its protein is CASSWDRGTDTQYF.

The rearrangement links TRBV27 to TRBJ2-7, with no clear D. CDR1 and CDR2 (germline): MNHEY, SMNVEV (reference sequence). Between the trimmed V and J ends, which lost 6 bases and 4 bases, there was a span of 7 bases. CDR3 length: 11 residues. CDR3 coding DNA: TGTGCCAGCAGCAGCCCTTACGAGCAGTACTTC. Translated: CASSSPYEQYF.

The chain employs TRBV6-5 and TRBJ1-2, with 7 nucleotides matching TRBD1. Germline CDR1 and CDR2: MNHEY and SVGAGI. The CDR3 is 14 amino acids. The ends lost 6 bases at V and 4 bases at J; junction bases unmatched: 8. CDR3 DNA: TGTGCCAGCAGCCCAAGAACAGGGGTCTATGGCTACACCTTC. Translating it yields CASSPRTGVYGYTF.

This clone was found once. This chain joins TRBV10-3 and TRBJ2-2, with 11 bases fitting TRBD2. Germline V gene sequence: CDR1 ENHRY, CDR2 SYGVKD. V lost 7 bases, J lost 2 bases, and 6 bases stayed unmatched. The CDR3 totals 16 residues. In nucleotides, the CDR3 is TGTGCCATCACCACAACTAGCGGGGGAAACACCGGGGAGCTGTTTTTT. Its translation is CAITTTSGGNTGELFF.

This clone was counted between two and nine times. The chain recombines TRBV29-1 with TRBJ2-7; possibly TRBD1 for D (5 bases). CDR1 is SQVTM and CDR2 is ANQGSEA in the germline V gene. Trimming left V 6 bases short and J 5 bases short, with 17 bases between. The CDR3 extends over 13 amino acids. The CDR3 nucleotides read TGCAGCGTAGACAACAGGAAGATAGACGAGCAGTACTTC. It codes for CSVDNRKIDEQYF.

Details on this clone: One end of the junction does not line up with germline, which may come from a read error. The chain uses TRBV5-3 and TRBJ1-5; D possibly corresponds to TRBD1 (5 bases). TRBV5-3 is reported as an ORF; its role is uncertain. This CDR3 is 15 amino acids long. This CDR3 reads CASSSDSQSNQPQHF. CDR3 bases: TGTGCCAGCAGCTCCGACAGCCAAAGCAATCAGCCCCAGCATTTT.